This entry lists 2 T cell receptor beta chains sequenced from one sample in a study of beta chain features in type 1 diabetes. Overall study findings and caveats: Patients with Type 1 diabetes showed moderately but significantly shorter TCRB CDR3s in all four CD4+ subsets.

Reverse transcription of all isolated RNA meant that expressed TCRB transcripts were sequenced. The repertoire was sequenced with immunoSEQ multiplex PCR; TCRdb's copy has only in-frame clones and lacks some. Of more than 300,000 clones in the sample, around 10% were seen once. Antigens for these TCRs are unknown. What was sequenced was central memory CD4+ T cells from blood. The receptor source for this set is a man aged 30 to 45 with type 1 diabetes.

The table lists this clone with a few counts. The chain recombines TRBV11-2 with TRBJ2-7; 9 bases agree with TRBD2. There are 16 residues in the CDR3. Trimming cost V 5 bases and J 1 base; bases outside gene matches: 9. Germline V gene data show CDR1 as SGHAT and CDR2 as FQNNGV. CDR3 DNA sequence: TGTGCCAGCAGCCGGGGTAGCGGGAGAGGATCCTACGAGCAGTACTTC. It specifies CASSRGSGRGSYEQYF.

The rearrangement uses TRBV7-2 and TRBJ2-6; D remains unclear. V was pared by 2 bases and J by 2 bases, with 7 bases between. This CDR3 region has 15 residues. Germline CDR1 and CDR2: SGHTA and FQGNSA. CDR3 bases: TGTGCCAGCAGCTTAAACATCCCTGGGGCCAACGTCCTGACTTTC. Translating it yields CASSLNIPGANVLTF.